Sequencing of this T cell receptor beta chain was carried out in a study of cytomegalovirus exposure and HLA in healthy donors. Whole-study findings and limits: TCR beta chains numbering 164 were designated cytomegalovirus-associated. A reported reduction in N-insertions relative to the approximately 690-donor mean was seen in an Asian-associated ancestry cluster in a later analysis. Later analysis placed DRB1 highest and HLA-C lowest in TCR association rates, which differed by HLA locus. A missense DCLRE1C variant was associated with V- and J-gene trimming of TCR beta chains in a later analysis, and an independent cohort replicated the association.

Primers: 60 Vbeta forward and 13 Jbeta reverse. Assay: immunoSEQ multiplex PCR; the TCRdb copy retains only in-frame clones and omits some. The sample yields 100,000 to 150,000 clones, about 80% seen once. With respect to this clone: Its antigen remains unknown.

Input material: PBMCs. This receptor was taken from a girl between 2 and 10 years old in good health and CMV-seronegative.

The CDR3 loop reads CASRKHGSGGVDSYEQYF. CDR3 sequence (DNA): TGTGCCAGCAGGAAACACGGTAGCGGGGGCGTAGACTCCTACGAGCAGTACTTC. This chain connects TRBV7-2 to TRBJ2-7, with 9 bases matching TRBD2. Germline trimming cut 6 bases from V and 0 bases from J; bases unmatched to any gene: 15. Germline CDR1 reads SGHTA; CDR2 reads FQGNSA. The CDR3 extends over 18 amino acids. Looking up the rest from reference TRBV7-2 and TRBJ2-7 gives the full variable domain: GAGVSQSPSNKVTEKGKDVELRCDPISGHTALYWYRQSLGQGLEFLIYFQGNSAPDKSGLPSDRFSAERTGGSVSTLTIQRTQQEDSAVYLCASRKHGSGGVDSYEQYFGPGTRLTVT.